The present T cell receptor beta chain was sequenced within a study of T cells in localized non-small cell lung cancer (dated by TCRdb to 2019 to 2021). Background on the whole study: T cell repertoires of about 240 early-stage NSCLC patients were analyzed, with tumors being compared against uninvolved tumor-adjacent lungs. The cohort was made up of fewer than 250 treatment-naive NSCLC patients whose localized lung tumors had been resected. The mean age of the NSCLC patients was roughly 70 years, with fewer than 150 men and 100 to 110 women. Overall results and qualifications from the work: Because the study design was exploratory, TCR variables were selected using unadjusted p-values without false-discovery rate correction. Uninvolved tumor-adjacent lung showed the highest T cell clonality, higher than tumor, which suggests more focused antigenic responses in the uninvolved tumor-adjacent lung. Higher blood T cell density associated with longer overall survival, while higher adjacent-lung clonality associated with shorter survival. A median of about 61 of the top 100 tumor clones turned up in the paired uninvolved adjacent lung, and fewer than 35 of those clones also ranked among the top 100 of that same adjacent lung. Because multi-region tumor sequencing was not performed, intratumor heterogeneity could not be ruled out.

Comment on this clone: Its binding antigen is unknown. One base away there is no much larger clone; base qualities are not given.

At diagnosis, peripheral blood, uninvolved tumor-adjacent lung and tumor were collected and were preserved as a mix of fresh-frozen and FFPE material. For TCR repertoire profiling, the blood samples were analyzed as peripheral blood mononuclear cells. The immunoSEQ Assay was used to sequence TCR beta CDR3 regions from DNA. Regarding the original processing steps: To compute T cell density, TCR beta template counts were normalized to usable DNA, which was estimated by amplifying housekeeping genes. Using the preseqR package, richness was estimated by extrapolating to 120,000 templates for tissue samples and 400,000 templates for PBMC samples. Clonality was calculated as one minus Pielou's evenness. Differential abundance testing on productive amino-acid clonotypes, with a minimum total count of 5 and an alpha of 0.1, was used to identify tissue-enriched TCRs. The Jaccard Index and the Morisita Overlap Index were used to measure how much the repertoires overlapped between compartments. GLIPH grouped TCR beta CDR3s together with public tetramer-defined viral CDR3s, and a viral motif had to include at least three viral sequences and show V-gene enrichment. As stored in TCRdb, this immuneACCESS dataset retains in-frame rearrangements with V and J assigned. A fraction of the clones does not appear; measured against another copy, unresolved V genes explain less than half of the discrepancy, and the remainder lacks a known reason. D and trimming come from the DNA, and the V and J calls and clone size come from that table. The sample table holds fewer than 30,000 clones, of which 70% to 90% were seen once. The ten top clones hold 6% to 6.5% of the sample.

Taken from the germline V gene, the CDR1 and CDR2 loops are SGHVS and FQNEAQ. The CDR3 contains 17 residues, cysteine and phenylalanine counted. This entry keeps only the CDR3 DNA: 51 bases, framed from base 1. V sheds 3 bases and J sheds 6 bases, leaving 21 bases between their ends. The sequences come from PBMCs, collected before any cancer treatment. This TCR was sampled from a man between 40 and 75 years old with stage II lung adenocarcinoma. The chain is assembled from TRBV7-8 and TRBJ2-1; TRBD2 might be the D gene, on 5 matching bases. The CDR3 loop reads CASSLLTGRASPNEQFF. The DNA sequence follows: TGTGCCAGCAGCTTGCTCACCGGGCGGGCGAGCCCCAATGAGCAGTTCTTC.